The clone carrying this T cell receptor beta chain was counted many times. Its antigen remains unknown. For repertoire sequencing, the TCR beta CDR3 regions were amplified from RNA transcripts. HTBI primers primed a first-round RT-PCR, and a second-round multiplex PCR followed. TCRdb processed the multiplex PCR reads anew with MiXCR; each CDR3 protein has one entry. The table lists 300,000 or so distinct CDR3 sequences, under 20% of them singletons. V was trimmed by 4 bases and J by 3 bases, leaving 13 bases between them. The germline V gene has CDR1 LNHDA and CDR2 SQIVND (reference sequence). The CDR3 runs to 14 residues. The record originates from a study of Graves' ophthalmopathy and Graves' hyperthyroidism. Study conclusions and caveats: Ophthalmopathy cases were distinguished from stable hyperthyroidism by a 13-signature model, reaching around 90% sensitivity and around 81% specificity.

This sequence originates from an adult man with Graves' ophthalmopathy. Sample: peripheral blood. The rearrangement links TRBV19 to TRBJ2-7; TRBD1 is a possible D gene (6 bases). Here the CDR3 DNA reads TGTGCCAGTAGTACGTACAGGGAGAACTACGAGCAGTACTTC. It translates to CASSTYRENYEQYF.